This is a list of T cell receptor beta chains from one sample in a study of CD8 T cells in Susac syndrome. TCRdb passed the immunoSEQ multiplex PCR reads through MiXCR, listing each CDR3 protein once. The table lists a few hundred thousand distinct CDR3 sequences, about 94% of them singletons. Sequenced material: CD4+ T cells from PBMCs. Every receptor here comes from a human donor with Susac syndrome. Both conserved end residues are part of each CDR3. A D gene is named only where the DNA matches it firmly. Clone size is stated in some rows and not others, as once, few, many or a class when expanded.

cdr3_aa cdr3_nt j_call v_call clone_size d_call
CASKGIQETQYF TGTGCCAGCAAAGGTATCCAAGAGACCCAGTACTTC TRBJ2-5 TRBV6-2/TRBV6-3 - -
CASSLARGGRANTGELFF TGCGCCAGCAGCTTGGCCCGCGGAGGGCGAGCGAACACCGGGGAGCTGTTTTTT TRBJ2-2 TRBV5-1 - -
CASSGYSGANVLTF TGTGCCAGCAGTGGGTATTCTGGGGCCAACGTCCTGACTTTC TRBJ2-6 TRBV28 once -
CATSRDGFSNTGELFF TGTGCCACCAGCAGAGATGGGTTTTCAAACACCGGGGAGCTGTTTTTT TRBJ2-2 TRBV15 - -
CASSVMDRGSGNTIYF TGTGCCAGCAGCGTGATGGACAGGGGCTCTGGAAACACCATATATTTT TRBJ1-3 TRBV9 - TRBD1
CAWSRAGSESYTF TGTGCCTGGAGCCGGGCAGGAAGTGAAAGCTACACCTTC TRBJ1-2 TRBV30 - -
CASSVGLLINYGYTF TGTGCCAGCAGCGTAGGGCTCCTGATCAACTATGGCTACACCTTC TRBJ1-2 TRBV9 - -
CSARDPSGEETQYF TGCAGTGCTAGAGATCCGTCGGGGGAAGAGACCCAGTACTTC TRBJ2-5 TRBV20-1 - -
CAIGSDYSNQPQHF TGTGCCATCGGATCTGACTATAGCAATCAGCCCCAGCATTTT TRBJ1-5 TRBV10-3 - -
CASYRRGWGQETQYF TGTGCCAGTTATCGGAGGGGCTGGGGCCAAGAGACCCAGTACTTC TRBJ2-5 TRBV5-6 once -
CARPGGANVLTF TGTGCCAGGCCCGGGGGGGCCAACGTCCTGACTTTC TRBJ2-6 TRBV30 - -
CASSTRQGRPEAFF TGTGCCAGCAGTACTAGACAGGGCCGACCTGAAGCTTTCTTT TRBJ1-1 TRBV6-2/TRBV6-3 - TRBD1
CASSQGGADGDYGYTF TGCGCCAGCAGCCAAGGTGGGGCGGACGGAGACTATGGCTACACCTTC TRBJ1-2 TRBV4-3 once -
CASSPPLDTQYF TGTGCCAGCAGTCCCCCACTGGATACGCAGTATTTT TRBJ2-3 TRBV6-2/TRBV6-3 - -
CASSPGQGASVYEQYF TGTGCCAGCAGCCCTGGACAGGGGGCGTCGGTCTACGAGCAGTACTTC TRBJ2-7 TRBV4-2 once TRBD1
CAWSVELSGYTF TGTGCCTGGAGTGTTGAGTTAAGTGGCTACACCTTC TRBJ1-2 TRBV30 - -
CSARDRRTESTEAFF TGCAGTGCTAGAGATCGGCGGACAGAGTCCACTGAAGCTTTCTTT TRBJ1-1 TRBV20-1 - -
CASTPGTGGNPRTEAFF TGTGCCAGCACCCCCGGGACAGGGGGCAATCCGAGGACTGAAGCTTTCTTT TRBJ1-1 TRBV6-2/TRBV6-3 - TRBD1
CASSYSDSEGSYEQYF TGTGCCAGCAGTTACTCGGACTCGGAAGGCTCCTACGAGCAGTACTTC TRBJ2-7 TRBV6-2/TRBV6-3 - -
CASSHRGRGDTEAFF TGTGCCAGCAGTCACAGGGGGCGAGGGGACACTGAAGCTTTCTTT TRBJ1-1 TRBV12-3/TRBV12-4 - TRBD1
CASSVEGYTEAFF TGTGCCAGCAGTGTTGAGGGCTACACTGAAGCTTTCTTT TRBJ1-1 TRBV25-1 - -
CASSVDRSYTDTQYF TGTGCCAGCAGCGTGGACCGGTCGTACACAGATACGCAGTATTTT TRBJ2-3 TRBV9 once -
CASAPDSSNYGYTF TGTGCCAGCGCCCCCGACAGCTCTAACTATGGCTACACCTTC TRBJ1-2 TRBV7-9 - -
CASSPRTASTDTQYF TGTGCCAGCAGCCCACGGACAGCTAGCACAGATACGCAGTATTTT TRBJ2-3 TRBV7-2 - -
CASRQGVGSYTF TGTGCCAGCAGGCAGGGGGTCGGGAGCTACACCTTC TRBJ1-2 TRBV6-5 - TRBD1
CASSSATGDRNTEAFF TGTGCCAGCAGCTCCGCGACAGGGGACAGGAACACTGAAGCTTTCTTT TRBJ1-1 TRBV7-8 - TRBD1
CASSQGQGEETQYF TGCGCCAGCAGCCAGGGACAGGGTGAGGAGACCCAGTACTTC TRBJ2-5 TRBV5-1 - TRBD1
CASSLTTGTGINEQYF TGTGCCAGCAGTCTTACTACCGGGACAGGGATTAACGAGCAGTACTTC TRBJ2-7 TRBV13 once TRBD1
CASSPVAGGSQETQYF TGTGCCAGCAGCCCAGTAGCGGGGGGGTCCCAAGAGACCCAGTACTTC TRBJ2-5 TRBV7-3 - TRBD2
CASSWDQGGNQPQHF TGTGCCAGCAGTTGGGACCAGGGTGGCAATCAGCCCCAGCATTTT TRBJ1-5 TRBV12-3/TRBV12-4 - -
CASSPGTGGIHDQPQHF TGCGCCAGCAGCCCCGGGACAGGGGGCATACACGATCAGCCCCAGCATTTT TRBJ1-5 TRBV5-1 - TRBD1
CASSLVMAGGTEAFF TGTGCCAGCAGCTTAGTCATGGCAGGGGGCACTGAAGCTTTCTTT TRBJ1-1 TRBV7-2 once TRBD1
CASSQGRTGNFEQYF TGTGCCAGCAGCCAAGGACGGACAGGGAATTTCGAGCAGTACTTC TRBJ2-7 TRBV14 - TRBD1
CSVEVPPGGEMNGYTF TGCAGCGTTGAAGTCCCTCCAGGGGGCGAAATGAATGGCTACACCTTC TRBJ1-2 TRBV29-1 - TRBD1
CASSYGRGETQYF TGTGCCAGCAGTTACGGCCGGGGAGAGACCCAGTACTTC TRBJ2-5 TRBV6-5 - -
CASSDDRYYEQYF TGTGCCAGCAGTGATGACAGGTACTACGAGCAGTACTTC TRBJ2-7 TRBV2 - -
CSVLGQGATNEQFF TGCAGCGTCTTAGGACAGGGGGCCACGAATGAGCAGTTCTTC TRBJ2-1 TRBV29-1 - TRBD1
CASSWSVTGELFF TGTGCCAGCAGTTGGAGTGTCACCGGGGAGCTGTTTTTT TRBJ2-2 TRBV6-5 - -
CASSLAPGQENIQYF TGCGCCAGCAGCTTAGCACCGGGACAGGAAAACATTCAGTACTTC TRBJ2-4 TRBV5-1 - TRBD1
CASLSGPGFRETQYF TGTGCCAGCCTCAGCGGTCCCGGATTCCGAGAGACCCAGTACTTC TRBJ2-5 TRBV6-5 - -
CASSYKASGWQYF TGTGCCAGCAGTTACAAAGCATCAGGGTGGCAGTACTTC TRBJ2-7 TRBV6-2/TRBV6-3 - -
CASSIPPGGKVFFNQPQHF TGTGCCAGTAGTATTCCTCCAGGGGGCAAGGTATTTTTCAATCAGCCCCAGCATTTT TRBJ1-5 TRBV19 - TRBD1
CASSLRATVNSPLHF TGTGCCAGCAGTTTAAGGGCGACAGTTAATTCACCCCTCCACTTT TRBJ1-6 TRBV12-3/TRBV12-4 - -
CSAIPGRLAGPQSSYNEQFF TGCAGTGCCATCCCGGGCCGGCTAGCGGGGCCCCAGAGCTCCTACAATGAGCAGTTCTTC TRBJ2-1 TRBV20-1 - TRBD2
CASSRRAGRPSGANVLTF TGTGCCAGCAGTCGAAGGGCAGGGCGACCCTCTGGGGCCAACGTCCTGACTTTC TRBJ2-6 TRBV12-3/TRBV12-4 - -
CASSPFDVGGEKLFF TGTGCCAGCAGCCCCTTTGATGTAGGCGGTGAAAAACTGTTTTTT TRBJ1-4 TRBV28 - -